This T cell receptor beta chain is from a study of TIL therapy for anti-PD-1-resistant metastatic lung cancer. Across the study: Median patient age was 54, ranging about 35-80 years. Four tumors were EGFR-mutant and two were ALK-rearranged.

The V gene lost 2 bases and the J gene lost 2 bases, with 7 bases spanning the gap. Germline lookup yields CDR1 SGHAT and CDR2 FQNNGV. This CDR3 has 13 amino acids. Whole-study results and caveats: Many TIL product clones were absent from baseline tumor, suggesting clonal contraction.

Notes on this clone: The antigen remains unidentified.

Sequencing used immunoSEQ v3. Sequencing used immunoSEQ multiplex PCR; TCRdb keeps in-frame clones, though not all of them. The sample shows approximately 92,000 clones, roughly 65% of them seen only once. Time point here: pre-treatment sample, taken before nivolumab and TIL therapy. The tumor samples were excised metastases, mostly pleural nodules or supraclavicular lymph nodes. Stage 4 NSCLC adults joined between 2017 and 2020. The source material was tumor tissue, sampled at baseline. This sequence joins TRBV11-2 and TRBJ2-7; D gene uncertain. The source of this sequence is a person aged 25 to 85 with non-small cell lung cancer. CDR3 residues: CASSLTPTYEQYF. The CDR3 coding sequence is TGTGCCAGCAGCTTAACACCGACCTACGAGCAGTACTTC.